This entry concerns a single T cell receptor (beta chain). Its antigen is not identified. The sample belongs to a study of T cells after yellow fever vaccination. Overall study context: Any fraction with a low cell number was prepared using SMART-Seq v4 Ultra Low Input.

Universal primer sites and UMIs were introduced during 5'RACE template-switching synthesis of TCR cDNA. TCRdb passed the 5' RACE reads through MiXCR, listing each CDR3 protein once. The repertoire holds roughly 240,000 distinct CDR3 sequences, with less than 7.5% as singletons. Study-wide results and caveats: Repertoires obtained by FACS sorting could include abundant clonotypes that entered as contaminants from the bulk population.

The CDR3 contains 12 residues. The germline V gene encodes CDR1 GTSNPN and CDR2 SVGIG (reference sequence). Trimming pared 8 bases from V and 7 bases from J, leaving 15 bases between. Sample: CD4+ T cells sorted from PBMCs, taken on the day of the yellow fever booster vaccination. The V gene is TRBV30, the J gene TRBJ2-1; a weak D match, TRBD2 (8 bases). This TCR came from a man aged 30 to 45 who received the YFV17D yellow fever vaccine. The CDR3 DNA reads TGTGCCGGAGGGGGCGGGAGGAATGAGCAGTTCTTC. It is translated as CAGGGGRNEQFF.